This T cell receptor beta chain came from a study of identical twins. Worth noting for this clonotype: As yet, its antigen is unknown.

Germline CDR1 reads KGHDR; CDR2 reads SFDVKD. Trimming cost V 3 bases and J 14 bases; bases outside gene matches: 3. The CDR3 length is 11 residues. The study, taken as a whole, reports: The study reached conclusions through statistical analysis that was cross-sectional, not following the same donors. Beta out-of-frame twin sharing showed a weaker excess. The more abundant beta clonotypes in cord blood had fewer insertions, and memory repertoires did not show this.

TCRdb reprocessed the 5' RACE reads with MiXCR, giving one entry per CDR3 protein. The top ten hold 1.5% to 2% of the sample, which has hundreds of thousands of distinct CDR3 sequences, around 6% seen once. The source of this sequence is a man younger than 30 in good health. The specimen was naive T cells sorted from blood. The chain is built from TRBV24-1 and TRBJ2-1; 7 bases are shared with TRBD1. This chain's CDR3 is CATSDNTGEFF. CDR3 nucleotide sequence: TGTGCCACCAGTGATAATACAGGGGAGTTCTTC.